The 18 T cell receptor beta chains given below trace back to one sample, sequenced in a study of cytomegalovirus exposure and HLA in healthy donors. Primers for the PCR totalled 60 Vbeta and 13 Jbeta. The repertoire was sequenced with immunoSEQ multiplex PCR; TCRdb's copy has only in-frame clones and lacks some. Of some 150,000 clones listed, 60% to 80% are singletons. The sequenced sample consisted of PBMCs. These receptors were collected from a male donor in good health and CMV-seronegative.

The chain links TRBV7-3 to TRBJ1-1; 8 nucleotides match TRBD1. Germline V gene lookup returns CDR1 SGHTA and CDR2 FQGTGA. J lost 4 bases, V lost 6 bases, and 10 bases had no gene match. The CDR3 consists of 15 residues. CDR3 in amino acids: CASRSPDRGITEAFF. CDR3 bases: TGTGCCAGCAGATCTCCTGACAGGGGAATCACTGAAGCTTTCTTT.

This chain joins TRBV2 and TRBJ2-7; D may be TRBD2 (6 bases). Germline V CDR1 and CDR2: SNHLY, FYNNEI. The CDR3 has 13 residues. V was cut by 6 bases and J by 7 bases, with 16 bases left in between. The CDR3 loop reads CASSGTVPGEQYF. The CDR3 DNA is TGTGCCAGCAGCGGGACTGTCCCGGGAGAGCAGTACTTC.

V gene TRBV28 combines with J gene TRBJ1-1; D uncertain. Germline V gene lookup returns CDR1 MDHEN and CDR2 SYDVKM. CDR3 length equals 16 residues. V dropped 7 bases and J dropped 0 bases, with 18 bases sitting between them. Here the CDR3 reads CASTRTLEGVNTEAFF. Here the CDR3 DNA reads TGTGCCAGCACCCGGACGTTAGAGGGCGTGAACACTGAAGCTTTCTTT.

This chain joins TRBV19 and TRBJ1-2, with D unclear. Trimming cost V 4 bases and J 4 bases, with 10 bases left between them. Germline assignment: CDR1 LNHDA and CDR2 SQIVND (reference sequence). The CDR3 consists of 13 residues. CDR3 bases: TGTGCCAGTAGTAAAAATCGACTCTATGGCTACACCTTC. Protein product: CASSKNRLYGYTF.

V gene TRBV11-2 combines with J gene TRBJ2-5; D remains ambiguous. The closer fit of TRBJ2-7 to the DNA end suggests the J call may be wrong. The CDR3 has 13 amino acids. Germline CDR1 reads SGHAT; CDR2 reads FQNNGV. This chain's CDR3 is CASSLDRAYEQYF. DNA for the CDR3: TGTGCCAGCAGCTTAGATCGAGCCTACGAGCAGTACTTC.

The sample holds one count of this clone. This chain uses TRBV27 with TRBJ2-5; no reliable D call. V dropped 5 bases and J dropped 1 base, with 8 bases sitting between them. This CDR3 region has 13 residues. The germline V gene has CDR1 MNHEY and CDR2 SMNVEV (reference sequence). This CDR3 reads CASSPFPQETQYF. CDR3 DNA: TGTGCCAGCAGTCCGTTCCCCCAAGAGACCCAGTACTTC.

This chain connects TRBV7-2 to TRBJ1-2; maybe TRBD1 (6 bases). CDR3 size: 13 residues. Deletions cut 6 bases from V and 6 bases from J, with 14 bases between. Germline V gene lookup returns CDR1 SGHTA and CDR2 FQGNSA. The CDR3 DNA reads as TGTGCCAGCAGTGGGGGCGACGGTAATGGCTACACCTTC. As protein: CASSGGDGNGYTF.

This clone came up once. The chain links TRBV6-1 to TRBJ2-7, with D possibly TRBD1 on 6 matching bases. Germline V gene lookup returns CDR1 MNHNS and CDR2 SASEGT. Trimming shortened V by 6 bases and J by 2 bases, and 8 bases separated the two germline ends. This CDR3 comprises 12 residues. The DNA for the CDR3 is TGTGCCAGCAGGACAGGAACCTACGAGCAGTACTTC. Amino acids: CASRTGTYEQYF.

The chain joins TRBV18 to TRBJ2-7; TRBD2 aligns across 11 bases. The length of the CDR3 is 16 residues. CDR1 is KGHSH and CDR2 is LQKENI in the germline V gene. V was clipped by 3 bases and J by 0 bases; unmatched bases: 4. The CDR3 sequence: CASSPLAGGSSYEQYF. CDR3 sequence (DNA): TGTGCCAGCTCACCCCTAGCGGGAGGTAGCTCCTACGAGCAGTACTTC.

The chain links TRBV9 to TRBJ2-1; possible D gene TRBD2, 7 bases. V lost 0 bases and J 5 bases, leaving 12 bases between the germline ends. CDR1 and CDR2 from the germline V gene are SGDLS and YYNGEE. The CDR3 has 15 amino acids. CDR3 nucleotides: TGTGCCAGCAGCGTAGCGGGGGGCGTCCACAATGAGCAGTTCTTC. Translating gives CASSVAGGVHNEQFF.

The rearrangement links TRBV11-3 to TRBJ1-6; D is undetermined. Germline CDR1 SGHNT, CDR2 YENEEA. V was pared by 8 bases and J by 10 bases, with 12 bases between. The CDR3 totals 12 residues. DNA of the CDR3: TGTGCCAGCCGGGCGTCGGGATCACCCCTCCACTTT. Its protein product is CASRASGSPLHF.

This sequence joins TRBV27 and TRBJ1-3; D unclear. The germline V gene encodes CDR1 MNHEY and CDR2 SMNVEV (reference sequence). Trimming left V 5 bases short and J 1 base short, with 9 bases between. There are 14 residues in the CDR3. The CDR3 protein is CASSRGGSGNTIYF. Written as DNA, the CDR3 is TGTGCCAGCAGTCGAGGTGGTTCTGGAAACACCATATATTTT.

As DNA, the CDR3 is TGTGCCATCACCTCCACAAGACAGGGTCCCGGAATTGCCACTGAAGCTTTCTTT. This sequence encodes CAITSTRQGPGIATEAFF. This chain uses TRBV10-3 with TRBJ1-1; 7 positions match TRBD1. This CDR3 has 18 amino acids. CDR1 is ENHRY and CDR2 is SYGVKD in the germline V gene. The J segment lost 4 bases and the V segment lost 7 bases, leaving 21 bases of the junction unmatched.

V is TRBV9 and J is TRBJ2-4, with D tentatively TRBD2 (5 bases). This CDR3 comprises 13 residues. Germline-derived CDR1 and CDR2 are SGDLS and YYNGEE. V lost 0 bases and J lost 9, with 10 bases in between. The CDR3 DNA reads TGTGCCAGCAGCGTAGACGCCCGGGGCATTCAGTACTTC. Translated, it gives CASSVDARGIQYF.

This sequence joins TRBV19 and TRBJ1-1; 9 bases align to TRBD1. The length of the CDR3 is 16 residues. Looked up from germline, CDR1 is LNHDA and CDR2 is SQIVND (reference sequence). V gave up 3 bases and J gave up 1 base; unmatched junction bases: 6. The CDR3 DNA is TGTGCCAGTAGTATTCGGACAGGGGTCGGGAACACTGAAGCTTTCTTT. Translation gives CASSIRTGVGNTEAFF. The full variable domain, with the rest looked up from reference TRBV19 and TRBJ1-1, is DGGITQSPKYLFRKEGQNVTLSCEQNLNHDAMYWYRQDPGQGLRLIYYSQIVNDFQKGDIAEGYSVSREKKESFPLTVTSAQKNPTAFYLCASSIRTGVGNTEAFFGQGTRLTVV.

The chain has TRBV2 and TRBJ1-1, with TRBD1 identical over 9 bases. V shed 6 bases and J 1 base; nucleotides not matched to a gene: 6. This CDR3 is 15 amino acids long. CDR1 is SNHLY, CDR2 FYNNEI, per germline. The CDR3 protein is CASSRDRASNTEAFF. The DNA for the CDR3 is TGTGCCAGCAGCCGGGACAGGGCGTCGAACACTGAAGCTTTCTTT.

The chain employs TRBV4-3 and TRBJ1-6; D remains ambiguous. Per the germline V gene, CDR1 is LGHNA and CDR2 is YSLEER. The CDR3 has 14 residues. The V gene lost 0 bases and the J gene lost 4 bases, with 4 bases spanning the gap. The CDR3 DNA sequence: TGCGCCAGCAGCCAAGAGCGGTATAATTCACCCCTCCACTTT. This gives the protein CASSQERYNSPLHF.

The J gene is TRBJ2-5, the V gene TRBV7-2; 9 bases map to TRBD2. The ends lost 4 bases at V and 2 bases at J; junction bases unmatched: 14. Germline V lookup: CDR1 SGHTA, CDR2 FQGNSA. The CDR3 is made up of 18 amino acids. Written as DNA, the CDR3 is TGTGCCAGCAGCTCCCATCGCCGAAGCGGGGGGTATCAAGAGACCCAGTACTTC. This encodes CASSSHRRSGGYQETQYF. The full variable domain, completed using reference TRBV7-2 and TRBJ2-5, is GAGVSQSPSNKVTEKGKDVELRCDPISGHTALYWYRQSLGQGLEFLIYFQGNSAPDKSGLPSDRFSAERTGGSVSTLTIQRTQQEDSAVYLCASSSHRRSGGYQETQYFGPGTRLLVL.